What follows are 18 T cell receptor beta chains derived from one specimen sequenced in a study of human T cells and chemical hapten exposure. Time point noted: pre-sensitization, week 0. Treatment reported: therapeutic diphenylcyclopropenone sensitization with weekly scalp DPC. TCRdb analysed the RACE reads with MiXCR anew, one entry per CDR3 protein. The data show approximately 260,000 distinct CDR3 sequences, with approximately 8.6% seen just once and approximately 2.2% held by the top ten. This specimen consisted of whole blood, obtained in connection with sensitization to the hapten diphenylcyclopropenone (DPC). Receptors were obtained from a woman aged 40 to 50 with alopecia areata. Some clones in this sample may be carry-over from other donors' samples.

CDR3 nucleotide sequence: TGTGCCAGCAGCCCCGCGGGGGGCATATACAATGAGCAGTTCTTC. This sequence encodes CASSPAGGIYNEQFF. J is TRBJ2-1 and V is TRBV6-5, with 8 bases aligning to TRBD2. J was trimmed by 4 bases and V by 6 bases; bases with no gene match: 8. From germline, CDR1 is MNHEY and CDR2 SVGAGI. This CDR3 is built from 15 residues.

The chain links TRBV20-1 to TRBJ2-3; 12 bases align to TRBD2. V was pared by 3 bases and J by 2 bases, with 6 bases of the junction left unmatched. The CDR3 is 16 residues long. CDR1 and CDR2 from the germline V gene are DFQATT and SNEGSKA (reference sequence). The CDR3 protein is CSASVLAGGYTDTQYF. The DNA for the CDR3 is TGCAGTGCTAGTGTCCTAGCGGGAGGGTACACAGATACGCAGTATTTT.

This clonotype was seen more than once but under ten times. This rearrangement joins TRBV27 to TRBJ1-1, with D uncertain. Germline CDR1 is MNHEY and CDR2 is SMNVEV (reference sequence). Trimming stripped 3 bases from V and 7 bases from J, with 12 bases between. This CDR3 contains 13 residues. The CDR3 loop is CASSFLGLNEAFF. CDR3 DNA: TGTGCCAGCAGTTTTTTGGGGTTGAATGAAGCTTTCTTT.

This clonotype was seen repeatedly, ten times or more. This chain's CDR3 is CASSPLRDSPLHF. CDR3 in DNA: TGTGCCAGCAGTCCCCTAAGGGACTCACCCCTCCACTTT. The chain uses TRBV12-3 or TRBV12-4 and TRBJ1-6; TRBD1 is a possible D gene (5 bases). CDR3 size: 13 residues. With 5 bases removed from V and 10 bases from J, the gap between germline ends came to 12 bases.

This clonotype was counted only a few times. The chain joins TRBV29-1 to TRBJ2-1, with unresolved D. The CDR3 length is 11 residues. V lost 5 bases and J lost 10, with 12 bases in between. CDR1 and CDR2 from the germline V gene are SQVTM and ANQGSEA. This CDR3 is CSVYSLREQFF. The CDR3 region has the DNA TGCAGCGTTTACAGCCTTAGAGAGCAGTTCTTC.

There are a few counts of this clonotype. J is TRBJ1-4 and V is TRBV20-1; 7 positions match TRBD1. The CDR3 covers 13 residues. Germline CDR1 is DFQATT and CDR2 is SNEGSKA (reference sequence). V dropped 6 bases and J dropped 8; count of bases not matched to a gene: 9. Written as DNA, the CDR3 is TGCAGTGCAGAAGACAGGGAGCACGAAAAACTGTTTTTT. Its protein product is CSAEDREHEKLFF.

The chain employs TRBV29-1 and TRBJ2-2; D ambiguous. The V and J ends lost 3 bases and 0 bases respectively, with 2 bases between them. This CDR3 is built from 12 residues. Germline CDR1 is SQVTM and CDR2 is ANQGSEA. The CDR3 DNA is TGCAGCGTTGAGACGAACACCGGGGAGCTGTTTTTT. Its translation is CSVETNTGELFF.

This chain's CDR3 is CASSHTPTRGRGDTQYF. CDR3 nucleotide sequence: TGCGCCAGCAGCCACACCCCCACCCGGGGCCGAGGGGATACGCAGTATTTT. The V gene is TRBV5-1, the J gene TRBJ2-3, with D perhaps being TRBD1 or TRBD2 (5 bases each). V gave up 4 bases and J gave up 6 bases, with 24 bases separating them. Germline-derived CDR1 and CDR2 are SGHRS and YFSETQ. The CDR3 runs 17 residues.

Note on this clonotype: The conserved phenylalanine or tryptophan normally closing the CDR3 is absent here, so this likely arose from a read error. The chain couples TRBV6-5 to TRBJ1-3; a possible D gene is TRBD1 (6 bases). V was pared by 2 bases and J by 2 bases, with 13 bases between. Germline V gives CDR1 MNHEY, CDR2 SVGAGI. The CDR3 runs to 16 residues. CDR3 amino acids: CASSYTHTGPGNTIYL. DNA for the CDR3: TGTGCCAGCAGTTACACGCACACAGGGCCTGGAAACACCATATATCTT.

This clonotype was seen more than once but under ten times. V is TRBV12-3 or TRBV12-4 and J is TRBJ2-1, with 8 bases aligning to TRBD2. Unmatched junction bases numbered 5, after V lost 5 bases and J lost 2 bases. CDR3 length: 15 residues. CDR3 sequence reads: CASSVSTSAYNEQFF. The CDR3 DNA reads as TGTGCCAGCAGTGTATCGACTAGCGCCTACAATGAGCAGTTCTTC.

This clonotype was observed a few times. The J gene is TRBJ1-1, the V gene TRBV5-1; D possibly corresponds to TRBD1 (6 bases). The CDR3 contains 15 residues. The germline V and J ends were trimmed by 0 bases and 6 bases, with 15 bases remaining between them. From germline, CDR1 is SGHRS and CDR2 YFSETQ. The CDR3 region is CASSLERAAGAEAFF. DNA of the CDR3: TGCGCCAGCAGCTTGGAACGAGCGGCAGGGGCTGAAGCTTTCTTT.

This clonotype was recorded a few times. The chain carries TRBV28 and TRBJ2-4; 8 nucleotides match TRBD1. CDR3 length: 16 amino acids. Germline CDR1 and CDR2: MDHEN and SYDVKM. Trimming cost V 4 bases and J 1 base; bases outside gene matches: 6. This CDR3 is CASSWRQGTAKNIQYF. CDR3 nucleotide sequence: TGTGCCAGCAGTTGGAGACAGGGGACTGCCAAAAACATTCAGTACTTC.

V gene TRBV3-1 combines with J gene TRBJ1-4; weak D call: TRBD1 (5 bases). Germline V gene sequence: CDR1 LGHDT, CDR2 YNNKEL (reference sequence). With 5 bases removed from V and 8 bases from J, the gap between germline ends came to 12 bases. There are 13 residues in the CDR3. The CDR3 reads CASSATDSEKLFF. The CDR3, as DNA: TGTGCCAGCAGCGCGACAGATTCCGAAAAACTGTTTTTT.

The table lists this clonotype with a few counts. This chain uses TRBV5-1 with TRBJ2-1; 7 bases fit TRBD2. Germline V gives CDR1 SGHRS, CDR2 YFSETQ. The CDR3 consists of 16 residues. After removal of 0 bases from V and 1 base from J, the junction contained 4 bases not matched to a gene. Here the CDR3 reads CASSLGAGPSYNEQFF. The CDR3 nucleotides read TGCGCCAGCAGCTTGGGAGCGGGACCTTCCTACAATGAGCAGTTCTTC.

The sample holds a few counts of this clonotype. The genes are TRBV6-5 and TRBJ2-5, with D possibly being TRBD1 (6 bases). The germline V and J ends were trimmed by 6 bases and 4 bases, with 21 bases remaining between them. Germline V gene sequence: CDR1 MNHEY, CDR2 SVGAGI. The CDR3 loop spans 16 amino acids. The CDR3 sequence: CASRNRAKVVLETQYF. The CDR3 bases are TGTGCCAGCAGGAACAGGGCGAAGGTGGTCCTAGAGACCCAGTACTTC.

In this sample, this clonotype turned up many times. This chain joins TRBV5-1 and TRBJ2-7; perhaps TRBD1 as D (5 bases). V was clipped by 0 bases and J by 2 bases, with 12 bases between them. The CDR3 loop spans 15 amino acids. Germline V lookup: CDR1 SGHRS, CDR2 YFSETQ. CDR3 in amino acids: CASSLGQPSTYEQYF. In nucleotides, the CDR3 is TGCGCCAGCAGCTTGGGACAGCCGAGTACCTACGAGCAGTACTTC.

V is TRBV20-1 and J is TRBJ2-7; TRBD2 might be the D (5 bases). CDR3 length: 13 residues. The V end was cut by 3 bases, the J end by 3 bases, with 12 bases between. Germline values: CDR1 DFQATT, CDR2 SNEGSKA (reference sequence). DNA of the CDR3: TGCAGTGCTAGGCCCAGCGGACTCTACGAGCAGTACTTC. This encodes CSARPSGLYEQYF.

The chain uses TRBV28 and TRBJ1-2; 12 positions match TRBD1. Losses at the gene ends were 5 bases for V and 8 bases for J; bases not matched to a gene: 9. The germline gives CDR1 MDHEN, CDR2 SYDVKM. The CDR3 contains 15 residues. CDR3 amino acids: CASSGPGQGAGGYTF. In nucleotides, the CDR3 is TGTGCCAGCAGTGGGCCGGGACAGGGGGCGGGCGGCTACACCTTC.